Shown below are 18 T cell receptor beta chains from a single sample sequenced in a study of cytomegalovirus exposure and HLA in healthy donors. The protocol was immunoSEQ multiplex PCR, while the TCRdb copy is restricted to in-frame clones and leaves out a portion. The table lists 43,000 or so clones, about 94% of them singletons. The material sequenced was PBMCs. Every receptor here comes from a man aged 18 to 30 in good health and CMV-seronegative.

The rearrangement joins TRBV18 to TRBJ1-3; weak D call: TRBD1 (6 bases). V lost 5 bases, J lost 0 bases, and 14 bases lay in between. Per the germline V gene, CDR1 is KGHSH and CDR2 is LQKENI. This CDR3 region has 16 residues. CDR3 nucleotides: TGTGCCAGCTCAGGAACCGGGACACTCTCTGGAAACACCATATATTTT. Encoded protein: CASSGTGTLSGNTIYF.

The chain is built from TRBV7-3 and TRBJ2-5; no clear D. Germline values: CDR1 SGHTA, CDR2 FQGTGA. The CDR3 extends over 11 amino acids. V lost 3 bases to trimming and J lost 4 bases, with 3 bases between them. The CDR3 nucleotides are TGTGCCAGCAGCTTCGGAGAGACCCAGTACTTC. It codes for CASSFGETQYF.

The chain joins TRBV7-2 to TRBJ2-6; D ambiguous. The V and J ends lost 5 bases and 1 base respectively, with 12 bases between them. This CDR3 comprises 16 residues. CDR1 is SGHTA, CDR2 FQGNSA, per germline. CDR3 region: CASSIRSLSGANVLTF. CDR3 DNA: TGTGCCAGCAGCATCCGGTCGCTTTCTGGGGCCAACGTCCTGACTTTC.

This chain uses TRBV27 with TRBJ1-1; TRBD1 agrees at 8 bases. From germline, CDR1 is MNHEY and CDR2 SMNVEV (reference sequence). The junction had 11 bases not matched to a gene; V was cut back by 6 bases and J by 5 bases. There are 15 residues in the CDR3. This CDR3 reads CASSPIQGVITEAFF. CDR3 sequence (DNA): TGTGCCAGCAGCCCTATACAGGGGGTTATAACTGAAGCTTTCTTT.

The rearrangement links TRBV5-1 to TRBJ2-3, with D hard to call. Trimming shortened V by 2 bases and J by 5 bases, and 9 bases separated the two germline ends. Germline CDR1 reads SGHRS; CDR2 reads YFSETQ. There are 13 residues in the CDR3. CDR3 in DNA: TGCGCCAGCAGCTTCCAGGCTCTAGATACGCAGTATTTT. Amino acid sequence: CASSFQALDTQYF.

This chain joins TRBV5-5 and TRBJ2-1; TRBD2 matches at 8 bases. CDR3 size: 15 residues. V gave up 0 bases and J gave up 8 bases; unmatched junction bases: 7. Germline V gives CDR1 SGHKS, CDR2 YYEKEE (reference sequence). CDR3 coding DNA: TGTGCCAGCAGCTTGGTAAGCGGGAGTTGGGATGAGCAGTTCTTC. Its translation: CASSLVSGSWDEQFF.

V and J are TRBV6-5 and TRBJ2-5, with D perhaps TRBD1 (6 bases). CDR3 length equals 15 residues. V was shortened by 3 bases and J by 5 bases, with 16 bases between the two germline ends. CDR1 is MNHEY, CDR2 SVGAGI, per germline. The CDR3 spells CASSYIGQGIETQYF. In DNA form, the CDR3 reads TGTGCCAGCAGTTATATAGGGCAGGGGATCGAGACCCAGTACTTC.

This clone was observed a single time. The rearrangement links TRBV13 to TRBJ2-7, with 10 nucleotides matching TRBD2. The CDR3 is 14 residues long. Per germline, CDR1 PRHDT and CDR2 FYEKMQ (reference sequence). The junction had 5 bases not matched to a gene; V was cut back by 6 bases and J by 3 bases. In DNA, the CDR3 is TGTGCCAGCAGGGCTAGCGGGAGTGTCTACGAGCAGTACTTC. Translating gives CASRASGSVYEQYF.

The chain uses TRBV4-2 and TRBJ1-3; TRBD1 agrees at 9 bases. With V trimmed by 6 bases and J by 3 bases, 6 bases remained unmatched. Germline CDR1 is LGHNA and CDR2 is YNFKEQ. The CDR3 covers 15 residues. CDR3 protein: CASRTRDRDGNTIYF. CDR3 coding DNA: TGTGCCAGCAGAACGAGGGACAGGGATGGAAACACCATATATTTT.

This chain connects TRBV6-5 to TRBJ2-7, with a possible D match to TRBD2 (5 bases). V shed 0 bases and J shed 7 bases, with 13 bases lying between them. Looked up from germline, CDR1 is MNHEY and CDR2 is SVGAGI. CDR3 length: 14 residues. CDR3 in amino acids: CASSYSTGSREQYF. CDR3 coding DNA: TGTGCCAGCAGTTACTCGACGGGAAGTCGGGAGCAGTACTTC.

This chain links TRBV27 with TRBJ1-1; D not certain. The V gene lost 0 bases and the J gene lost 3 bases, with 8 bases spanning the gap. The germline V gene encodes CDR1 MNHEY and CDR2 SMNVEV (reference sequence). This CDR3 has 14 amino acids. The DNA of the CDR3 is TGTGCCAGCAGTTTATCTGGGCTCTACACTGAAGCTTTCTTT. Protein product: CASSLSGLYTEAFF.

The chain has TRBV5-4 and TRBJ2-1; TRBD2 matches at 7 bases. Germline assignment: CDR1 SGHNT and CDR2 YYREEE (reference sequence). The CDR3 loop spans 14 amino acids. With V trimmed by 1 base and J by 8 bases, 6 bases remained unmatched. The CDR3 loop is CASSLWGGNHEQFF. CDR3 in DNA: TGTGCCAGCAGCTTGTGGGGGGGGAACCATGAGCAGTTCTTC.

The chain is built from TRBV28 and TRBJ2-7; 8 bases match TRBD2. The CDR3 consists of 15 residues. Per the germline V gene, CDR1 is MDHEN and CDR2 is SYDVKM. V was pared by 2 bases and J by 9 bases, with 12 bases of the junction left unmatched. For the CDR3, the DNA is TGTGCCAGCAGTTTAGGCCTAGCGGGCTATTTGGGGCAGTACTTC. The encoded protein is CASSLGLAGYLGQYF.

CDR3 loop: CASSHSTGLGSYNSPLHF. The CDR3 DNA sequence: TGTGCCAGCAGTCATTCGACAGGTTTGGGATCCTATAATTCACCCCTCCACTTT. The chain recombines TRBV28 with TRBJ1-6; D might be TRBD1 (6 bases). This CDR3 is 18 amino acids long. V was cut by 5 bases and J by 1 base, with 18 bases left in between. Germline assignment: CDR1 MDHEN and CDR2 SYDVKM.

The chain recombines TRBV13 with TRBJ1-2; weak D call: TRBD1 (5 bases). The CDR3 runs 16 residues. Trimming took off 0 bases at V and 3 bases at J, with 14 bases between the two ends. CDR1 is PRHDT and CDR2 is FYEKMQ in the germline V gene (reference sequence). In nucleotides, the CDR3 is TGTGCCAGCAGCTTAGGCCTGGGCAGGGTGTACTATGGCTACACCTTC. Residues: CASSLGLGRVYYGYTF.

This clone was counted only a few times. The V and J genes are TRBV7-3 and TRBJ2-2; 8 bases line up with TRBD2. J lost 7 bases, V lost 4 bases, and 8 bases had no gene match. The CDR3 has 15 amino acids. The germline gives CDR1 SGHTA, CDR2 FQGTGA. CDR3 region: CASSSSGGTGGELFF. Written as DNA, the CDR3 is TGTGCCAGCAGCTCTTCGGGAGGGACGGGCGGGGAGCTGTTTTTT.

The genes are TRBV25-1 and TRBJ2-1, with 9 bases identical to TRBD1. Losses at the gene ends were 5 bases for V and 7 bases for J; bases not matched to a gene: 9. The CDR3 has 15 amino acids. Germline lookup yields CDR1 MGHDK and CDR2 SYGVNS. CDR3: CASSQIQGANNEQFF. DNA of the CDR3: TGTGCCAGCAGTCAAATACAGGGGGCAAATAATGAGCAGTTCTTC.

The chain has TRBV10-2 and TRBJ1-5; D call uncertain. CDR3 size: 14 residues. Germline-derived CDR1 and CDR2 are WSHSY and SAAADI. The V end lost 4 bases, the J end lost 0 bases, and 7 bases lay between the germline ends. This CDR3 is CASSVMYSNQPQHF. CDR3 nucleotide sequence: TGCGCCAGCAGTGTTATGTATAGCAATCAGCCCCAGCATTTT.